Shown below are 19 T cell receptor beta chains from a single sample sequenced in a study of blood T cell repertoires in COVID-19. TCRdb's copy holds only in-frame clones and misses some; the assay was immunoSEQ multiplex PCR. The sample has fewer than 300,000 clones, 70% to 90% seen once. Sequencing was carried out using PBMCs or T cells enriched from blood (not recorded which). The receptor set was obtained from a man aged 18 to 30 who had recovered from COVID-19.

This sequence joins TRBV5-1 and TRBJ2-6; tentative D call: TRBD1 (5 bases). CDR3 length: 18 amino acids. Germline V gene lookup returns CDR1 SGHRS and CDR2 YFSETQ. The germline V and J ends were trimmed by 3 bases and 1 base, with 17 bases remaining between them. As DNA, the CDR3 is TGCGCCAGCAGCTATTGGGGCAGAAAAGGGTCTGGGGCCAACGTCCTGACTTTC. It specifies CASSYWGRKGSGANVLTF.

The chain has TRBV29-1 and TRBJ1-2, with D possibly TRBD1 on 5 matching bases. The germline V and J ends were trimmed by 3 bases and 3 bases, with 23 bases remaining between them. Germline CDR1 and CDR2: SQVTM and ANQGSEA. CDR3 length: 17 amino acids. This CDR3 is CSVDSGTGNGKYYGYTF. As DNA, the CDR3 is TGCAGCGTTGATTCCGGGACTGGGAACGGGAAGTACTATGGCTACACCTTC.

This clone was recorded once. The chain couples TRBV28 to TRBJ1-5; D may be TRBD1 (5 bases). Trimming removed 9 bases at V and 7 bases at J, with 19 bases between. Germline lookup yields CDR1 MDHEN and CDR2 SYDVKM. CDR3 length equals 14 residues. The CDR3 protein is CARYGHHGDQPQHF. The CDR3 region has the DNA TGTGCCAGATACGGACACCATGGAGACCAGCCCCAGCATTTT.

This rearrangement joins TRBV3-1 (or the pseudogene TRBV3-2) to TRBJ2-4, with D maybe TRBD2 (5 bases). The germline V gene has CDR1 LGHDT and CDR2 YNNKEL (reference sequence). The CDR3 sequence is 14 residues long. V gave up 1 base and J gave up 5 bases, with 9 bases separating them. CDR3 amino acids: CASSQGASQNIQYF. The DNA for the CDR3 is TGTGCCAGCAGCCAAGGAGCTAGCCAAAACATTCAGTACTTC.

The rearrangement links TRBV5-6 to TRBJ2-7, with 9 bases lining up with TRBD1. Germline assignment: CDR1 SGHDT and CDR2 YYEEEE. V lost 5 bases and J lost 11; bases outside the gene matches: 17. The length of the CDR3 is 15 residues. The CDR3 protein is CASSYGDREVGRKYF. The CDR3 DNA reads TGTGCCAGCAGTTATGGGGACAGGGAAGTCGGACGAAAGTACTTC.

This clone was seen only a few times. The V and J genes are TRBV6-5 and TRBJ1-6; TRBD1 aligns across 9 bases. The CDR3 consists of 14 residues. V lost 10 bases, J lost 10 bases, and 11 bases stayed unmatched. Germline loops: CDR1 MNHEY, CDR2 SVGAGI. CDR3 sequence (DNA): TGTGCCATCGGCGCGGGACAGGGTTTATCACCCCTCCACTTT. Amino acid sequence: CAIGAGQGLSPLHF.

In its sample, this clone was seen many times. A much larger clone differs from this one at a single base, so this may be a read error. Other DNA sequences from this sample encode an identical CDR3 as well. The CDR3 coding sequence is TGCCCCACCAGCACCCACGACCGGGGGGGAGTAAATTCACCCCTCCACTTT. Its translation is CPTSTHDRGGVNSPLHF. The rearrangement joins TRBV7-9 to TRBJ1-6; D is possibly TRBD1 (5 bases). Germline V gives CDR1 SEHNR, CDR2 FQNEAQ (reference sequence). This CDR3 contains 17 residues.

CDR3: CAWSVDRGFEKLFF. CDR3 nucleotides: TGTGCCTGGAGTGTCGACAGGGGCTTTGAAAAACTGTTTTTT. The rearrangement joins TRBV30 to TRBJ1-4; 8 positions match TRBD1. The length of the CDR3 is 14 residues. CDR1 is GTSNPN, CDR2 SVGIG, per germline (reference sequence). V trimming: 0 bases; J trimming: 7 bases; junction bases outside the gene matches: 4.

This rearrangement joins TRBV7-9 to TRBJ2-5, with 8 bases aligning to TRBD2. J was trimmed by 5 bases and V by 1 base; bases with no gene match: 9. This CDR3 spans 16 amino acids. Per the germline V gene, CDR1 is SEHNR and CDR2 is FQNEAQ (reference sequence). CDR3 DNA sequence: TGTGCCAGCAGCTTAGAGGTCGGGGGGGCGCTTGAGACCCAGTACTTC. As protein: CASSLEVGGALETQYF.

V is TRBV27 and J is TRBJ2-2; 8 nucleotides agree with TRBD2. The germline CDR1 and CDR2 sequences are MNHEY and SMNVEV (reference sequence). CDR3 length: 16 amino acids. The trim removed 8 bases at V and 7 bases at J, leaving 15 bases unmatched. The CDR3 region is CASAGAQREFFGELFF. The CDR3 DNA sequence: TGTGCCAGCGCGGGGGCGCAGCGGGAGTTTTTCGGGGAGCTGTTTTTT.

The rearrangement links TRBV9 to TRBJ2-5; 9 bases align to TRBD2. The CDR3 consists of 15 residues. CDR1 SGDLS and CDR2 YYNGEE come from the germline V gene. V was clipped by 0 bases and J by 5 bases; unmatched bases: 5. In nucleotides, the CDR3 is TGTGCCAGCAGCGTAGGTAGCGGGAGTGAGGAGACCCAGTACTTC. Residues: CASSVGSGSEETQYF.

The chain uses TRBV28 and TRBJ1-5; 8 bases agree with TRBD1. Germline V gene lookup returns CDR1 MDHEN and CDR2 SYDVKM. The trim removed 6 bases at V and 6 bases at J, leaving 16 bases unmatched. This CDR3 has 17 amino acids. The CDR3 sequence: CASSRNADRGRGQPQHF. The CDR3 coding sequence is TGTGCCAGCAGCCGAAACGCAGACAGGGGCAGAGGTCAGCCCCAGCATTTT.

The chain employs TRBV7-9 and TRBJ1-4; 9 nucleotides align to TRBD1. In germline, CDR1 is SEHNR, CDR2 FQNEAQ (reference sequence). The CDR3 contains 18 residues. Germline trimming cut 5 bases from V and 2 bases from J; bases unmatched to any gene: 12. This CDR3 reads CASSHPWDRESTNEKLFF. CDR3 DNA sequence: TGTGCCAGCAGCCACCCTTGGGACAGGGAGTCGACTAATGAAAAACTGTTTTTT.

The chain carries TRBV11-1 and TRBJ2-7; 8 positions match TRBD1. CDR1 and CDR2 from the germline V gene are SGHAT and FQDESV (reference sequence). The CDR3 spans 14 residues. V lost 3 bases, J lost 4 bases, and 5 bases stayed unmatched. The CDR3 reads CASSFSQGAYEQYF. The CDR3, as DNA: TGTGCCAGCAGCTTTTCGCAGGGGGCTTACGAGCAGTACTTC.

The chain recombines TRBV5-4 with TRBJ1-5; D is perhaps TRBD1 (6 bases). This CDR3 region has 15 residues. V lost 0 bases and J lost 4, with 11 bases in between. From germline, CDR1 is SGHNT and CDR2 YYREEE (reference sequence). CDR3 coding DNA: TGTGCCAGCAGCTTGGGGCAGGGGACAAATCAGCCCCAGCATTTT. This codes for CASSLGQGTNQPQHF.

As to this clone: Different DNA sequences within this sample yield the same CDR3. Written as DNA, the CDR3 is TGTGCCAGCAGCCAAGCCGGGACAGAAAACACTGAAGCTTTCTTT. It is translated as CASSQAGTENTEAFF. The rearrangement joins TRBV3-1 (or the pseudogene TRBV3-2) to TRBJ1-1; 7 nucleotides align to TRBD1. In germline, CDR1 is LGHDT, CDR2 YNNKEL (reference sequence). Trimming removed 1 base from V and 2 bases from J; junction bases left unmatched: 4. This CDR3 spans 15 amino acids.

V gene TRBV28 combines with J gene TRBJ2-2; 8 bases are shared with TRBD2. Germline-derived CDR1 and CDR2 are MDHEN and SYDVKM. V lost 4 bases and J lost 6; bases outside the gene matches: 4. The CDR3 consists of 14 residues. For the CDR3, the DNA is TGTGCCAGCAGTTCAAGCGGGAGCCCCGGGGAGCTGTTTTTT. This translates into CASSSSGSPGELFF.

J is TRBJ2-3 and V is TRBV11-2; 8 bases are a match to TRBD2. The CDR3 loop spans 17 amino acids. Trimming removed 5 bases from V and 2 bases from J; junction bases left unmatched: 12. Per the germline V gene, CDR1 is SGHAT and CDR2 is FQNNGV. CDR3 in DNA: TGTGCCAGCAGCGGCAGACCTGGACTAGCTATCACAGATACGCAGTATTTT. Translated: CASSGRPGLAITDTQYF. The full variable domain, with the rest looked up from reference TRBV11-2 and TRBJ2-3, is EAGVAQSPRYKIIEKRQSVAFWCNPISGHATLYWYQQILGQGPKLLIQFQNNGVVDDSQLPKDRFSAERLKGVDSTLKIQPAKLEDSAVYLCASSGRPGLAITDTQYFGPGTRLTVL.

The chain recombines TRBV28 with TRBJ1-2; D call uncertain. V gave up 3 bases and J gave up 4 bases, with 9 bases separating them. This CDR3 contains 13 residues. Germline CDR1 reads MDHEN; CDR2 reads SYDVKM. CDR3 protein: CASSFGKLYGYTF. CDR3 DNA: TGTGCCAGCAGTTTCGGGAAACTCTATGGCTACACCTTC.